These 19 T cell receptor beta chains originate from one sample sequenced in a study of blood T cells in healthy people across ages (dated by TCRdb to 2015 to 2017). The library relied on 5' RACE. TCRdb names Illumina HiSeq 2500 as the instrument used. A second roughly 6 to 12 cycle PCR used a sample-barcoded 5' primer and a J-beta primer mix. TCRdb applied fastp at Q25 and MiXCR to the public reads, then kept only in-frame beta chains. Here each entry gathers all rows of one CDR3 protein and keeps the most common genes and DNA. The sample includes about 970,000 distinct CDR3 sequences, with about 51% observed a single time. The ten largest make up roughly a fifth of the sample. The specimen was blood. The receptor source for this set is a woman in her fifties or sixties in good health.

The V and J genes are TRBV5-1 and TRBJ2-3; tentatively, D is TRBD2 (6 bases). V lost 6 bases to trimming and J lost 2 bases, with 16 bases between them. The CDR3 sequence is 15 residues long. Looked up from germline, CDR1 is SGHRS and CDR2 is YFSETQ. The DNA for the CDR3 is TGCGCCAGCATGGAGGGCACCGTCTACACAGATACGCAGTATTTT. As protein: CASMEGTVYTDTQYF.

The V call is TRBV7-8, the J call TRBJ1-2; 10 bases agree with TRBD1. Germline CDR1 and CDR2: SGHVS and FQNEAQ. Losses at the gene ends were 5 bases for V and 3 bases for J; bases not matched to a gene: 6. There are 15 residues in the CDR3. The CDR3 sequence is CASSPMTGGHYGYTF. The DNA for the CDR3 is TGTGCCAGCAGCCCAATGACAGGGGGCCACTATGGCTACACCTTC.

CDR3 sequence (DNA): TGTGCCAGCAGTCCTGCGGGAACCTCCAATCAGCCCCAGCATTTT. Its protein is CASSPAGTSNQPQHF. The gene calls are TRBV6-6 and TRBJ1-5, with D hard to call. Germline CDR1 and CDR2: MNHNY and SVGAGI (reference sequence). Trimming took off 5 bases at V and 3 bases at J, with 14 bases between the two ends. CDR3 length equals 15 residues.

In this sample, this clonotype turned up a few times. The rearrangement uses TRBV27 and TRBJ2-4; possible D gene TRBD1, 6 bases. The germline V gene has CDR1 MNHEY and CDR2 SMNVEV (reference sequence). The CDR3 is 15 amino acids. Trimming cost V 2 bases and J 1 base, with 9 bases left between them. The CDR3: CASSLAGAAKNIQYF. In DNA, the CDR3 is TGTGCCAGCAGTTTAGCAGGGGCGGCCAAAAACATTCAGTACTTC.

This clonotype showed up many times. CDR3 bases: TGTGCCATCAGTGAGGGCTCCTACGAGCAGTACTTC. As protein: CAISEGSYEQYF. This chain links TRBV10-3 with TRBJ2-7; no clear D. Germline V lookup: CDR1 ENHRY, CDR2 SYGVKD. V gave up 2 bases and J gave up 0 bases, with 2 bases separating them. This CDR3 spans 12 amino acids.

The chain is built from TRBV2 and TRBJ1-2; no clear D. V was clipped by 8 bases and J by 0 bases, with 19 bases between them. CDR3 size: 16 residues. The V gene's germline CDR1 is SNHLY and CDR2 FYNNEI. CDR3 protein: CASGRRTGTPNYGYTF. The DNA of the CDR3 is TGTGCCAGCGGACGGCGAACTGGCACGCCTAACTATGGCTACACCTTC.

The chain combines TRBV18 with TRBJ1-1, with no clear D. CDR1 KGHSH and CDR2 LQKENI come from the germline V gene. The CDR3 is 13 amino acids. Between the trimmed V and J ends, which lost 2 bases and 8 bases, there was a span of 12 bases. In DNA form, the CDR3 reads TGTGCCAGCTCACCAAGCGGCAGTAGAGAAGCTTTCTTT. This gives the protein CASSPSGSREAFF.

The gene calls are TRBV6-6 and TRBJ2-1; D is possibly TRBD1 (6 bases). The V gene's germline CDR1 is MNHNY and CDR2 SVGAGI (reference sequence). The CDR3 length is 16 residues. V lost 0 bases to trimming and J lost 10 bases, with 19 bases between them. CDR3 in DNA: TGTGCCAGCAGTTACTCGAGGACAGACAAGAGGGGGGAGCAGTTCTTC. The encoded protein is CASSYSRTDKRGEQFF.

This clonotype has only a few counts. The chain combines TRBV7-9 with TRBJ2-1, with D possibly being TRBD1 (5 bases). The CDR3 sequence is 15 residues long. CDR1 and CDR2 (germline): SEHNR, FQNEAQ (reference sequence). Trimming took 3 bases from V and 0 from J, leaving 9 bases between them. CDR3 residues: CASSFRAPSYNEQFF. As DNA, the CDR3 is TGTGCCAGCAGCTTCAGGGCCCCCTCCTACAATGAGCAGTTCTTC.

The chain carries TRBV5-1 and TRBJ1-2, with TRBD1 matching over 9 bases. The V and J ends lost 3 bases and 6 bases, in that order; junction bases with no gene match: 6. Germline values: CDR1 SGHRS, CDR2 YFSETQ. CDR3 length: 14 residues. The CDR3, as DNA: TGCGCCAGCAGCTCCGCGACAGGGGGAAATGGCTACACCTTC. Translation: CASSSATGGNGYTF.

This clonotype was picked up a small number of times. The chain couples TRBV12-3 or TRBV12-4 to TRBJ2-1; perhaps TRBD1 as D (5 bases). Trimming removed 3 bases from V and 0 bases from J, with 18 bases in between. The CDR3 is 18 amino acids. The CDR3 DNA follows: TGTGCCAGCAGTTTCCCTTTAGGAAGGGGCGGCTCCTACAATGAGCAGTTCTTC. This codes for CASSFPLGRGGSYNEQFF.

This rearrangement joins TRBV3-1 to TRBJ2-7; D could derive from TRBD1 or TRBD2 (5 bases each). Per the germline V gene, CDR1 is LGHDT and CDR2 is YNNKEL (reference sequence). This CDR3 has 14 residues. V shed 2 bases and J shed 6 bases, with 14 bases lying between them. The DNA for the CDR3 is TGTGCCAGCAGCCAATCAGGGAGCTCCCGCGAGCAGTACTTC. It codes for CASSQSGSSREQYF.

In its sample, this clonotype was seen a few times. The chain has TRBV7-2 and TRBJ2-7, with TRBD2 matching 9 bases. Germline CDR1 reads SGHTA; CDR2 reads FQGNSA. J gave up 2 bases and V 6 bases, and 8 bases lay outside the gene matches. The CDR3 length is 15 residues. CDR3 sequence reads: CASRKTSGEPYEQYF. The CDR3 DNA reads as TGTGCCAGCAGAAAGACTAGCGGAGAACCCTACGAGCAGTACTTC.

V gene TRBV20-1 combines with J gene TRBJ1-1; D is perhaps TRBD1 (5 bases). V was cut by 0 bases and J by 1 base, with 12 bases left in between. Germline V gene lookup returns CDR1 DFQATT and CDR2 SNEGSKA (reference sequence). CDR3 length: 15 residues. The CDR3 region is CSARDLAGTNTEAFF. The DNA of the CDR3 is TGCAGTGCTAGAGATCTCGCAGGGACGAACACTGAAGCTTTCTTT.

The table lists this clonotype with a few counts. CDR3 DNA sequence: TGCAGCGCCGTACTAGCGGGAGAGGCCTCCTCCTACGAGCAGTACTTC. Translated: CSAVLAGEASSYEQYF. The V and J genes are TRBV29-1 and TRBJ2-7; 11 nucleotides line up with TRBD2. The germline V gene encodes CDR1 SQVTM and CDR2 ANQGSEA. V was pared by 7 bases and J by 0 bases, with 11 bases of the junction left unmatched. The CDR3 length is 16 residues.

This rearrangement joins TRBV6-1 to TRBJ2-7; 13 bases line up with TRBD2. The CDR3 has 13 amino acids. Germline V gives CDR1 MNHNS, CDR2 SASEGT. With 10 bases clipped from V and 5 bases from J, the junction kept 5 bases outside the gene matches. CDR3 protein: CATGTSGNNEQYF. The CDR3 DNA follows: TGTGCCACCGGGACTAGCGGGAACAACGAGCAGTACTTC.

The gene calls are TRBV3-1 and TRBJ1-4, with 7 bases that match TRBD1. The CDR3 is made up of 16 amino acids. Germline V gene lookup returns CDR1 LGHDT and CDR2 YNNKEL (reference sequence). Trimming cost V 1 base and J 8 bases; bases outside gene matches: 10. CDR3 loop: CASSQAGRGRWEKLFF. The CDR3 DNA is TGTGCCAGCAGCCAAGCTGGAAGGGGGCGCTGGGAAAAACTGTTTTTT.

This clonotype was counted a few times. The chain has TRBV5-1 and TRBJ2-1; 12 nucleotides line up with TRBD2. The CDR3 length is 16 residues. The trim removed 0 bases at V and 7 bases at J, leaving 5 bases unmatched. Germline V gene data show CDR1 as SGHRS and CDR2 as YFSETQ. The chain's CDR3 is CASSLGTSGTSNEQFF. The CDR3 DNA reads TGCGCCAGCAGCTTGGGGACTAGCGGGACCTCAAATGAGCAGTTCTTC.

In regard to this clonotype: The junction does not match germline at one end; this may be a read error. The CDR3 loop reads CASSIRLAGASRSSEQYF. DNA for the CDR3: TGTGCCAGTAGTATTCGTCTAGCGGGAGCGTCAAGGTCCTCCGAGCAGTACTTC. The chain links TRBV19 to TRBJ2-5, with TRBD2 matching 10 bases. The assigned J gene may be wrong: the sequence end matches TRBJ2-7 better. Germline lookup yields CDR1 LNHDA and CDR2 SQIVND (reference sequence). CDR3 length: 18 amino acids.